This TCR beta chain was captured in a study of T cell responses to AZD1222 COVID-19 vaccine. This clone occurred once. Between the trimmed V and J ends, which lost 2 bases and 6 bases, there was a span of 12 bases. The CDR3 length is 14 residues. Germline lookup yields CDR1 MNHEY and CDR2 SVGAGI. Data came from immunoSEQ multiplex PCR; TCRdb stores just in-frame clones and leaves some out. The table has 100,000 to 150,000 clones, about 82% seen once. V is TRBV6-5 and J is TRBJ2-3; perhaps TRBD1 as D (6 bases). This clonotype was sampled from an adult in good health. The specimen was peripheral blood, collected on day 0 of AZD1222 vaccination. The CDR3 spells CASSYQQGEDTQYF. As DNA, the CDR3 is TGTGCCAGCAGTTACCAACAGGGAGAGGATACGCAGTATTTT.